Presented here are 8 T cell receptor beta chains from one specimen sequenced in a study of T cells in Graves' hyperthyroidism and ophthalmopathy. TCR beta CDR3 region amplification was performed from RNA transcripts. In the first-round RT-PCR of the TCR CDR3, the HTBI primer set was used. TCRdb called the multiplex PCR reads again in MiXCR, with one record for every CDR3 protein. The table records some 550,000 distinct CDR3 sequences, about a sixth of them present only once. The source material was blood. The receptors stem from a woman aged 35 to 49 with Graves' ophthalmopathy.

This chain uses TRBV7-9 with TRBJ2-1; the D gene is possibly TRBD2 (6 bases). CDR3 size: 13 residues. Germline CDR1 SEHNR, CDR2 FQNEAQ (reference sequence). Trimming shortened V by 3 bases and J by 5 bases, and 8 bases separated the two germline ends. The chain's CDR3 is CASSFGTHNEQFF. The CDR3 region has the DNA TGTGCCAGCAGCTTCGGGACTCACAATGAGCAGTTCTTC.

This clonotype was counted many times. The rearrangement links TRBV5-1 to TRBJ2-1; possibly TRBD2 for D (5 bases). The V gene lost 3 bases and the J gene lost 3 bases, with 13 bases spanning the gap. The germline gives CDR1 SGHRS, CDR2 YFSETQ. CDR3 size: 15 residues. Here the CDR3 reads CASSSTGSRYNEQFF. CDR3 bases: TGCGCCAGCAGCTCGACGGGGAGCCGCTACAATGAGCAGTTCTTC.

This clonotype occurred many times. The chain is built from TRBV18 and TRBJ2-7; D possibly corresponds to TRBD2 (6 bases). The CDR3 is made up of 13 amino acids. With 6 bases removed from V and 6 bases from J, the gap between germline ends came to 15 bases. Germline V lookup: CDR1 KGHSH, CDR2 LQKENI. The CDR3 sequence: CASSPSWGGEQYF. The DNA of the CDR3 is TGTGCCAGCTCGCCCTCGTGGGGAGGCGAGCAGTACTTC.

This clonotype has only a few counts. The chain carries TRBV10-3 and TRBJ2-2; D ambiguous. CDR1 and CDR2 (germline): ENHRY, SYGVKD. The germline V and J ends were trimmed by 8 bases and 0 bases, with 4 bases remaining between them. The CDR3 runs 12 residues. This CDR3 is CAIAANTGELFF. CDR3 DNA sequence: TGTGCCATCGCGGCGAACACCGGGGAGCTGTTTTTT.

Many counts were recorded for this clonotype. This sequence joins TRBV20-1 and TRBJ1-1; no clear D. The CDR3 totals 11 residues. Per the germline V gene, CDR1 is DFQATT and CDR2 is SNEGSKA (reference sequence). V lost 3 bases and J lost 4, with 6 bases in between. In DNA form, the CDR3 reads TGCAGTGCTAGTCCCGGCACTGAAGCTTTCTTT. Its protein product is CSASPGTEAFF.

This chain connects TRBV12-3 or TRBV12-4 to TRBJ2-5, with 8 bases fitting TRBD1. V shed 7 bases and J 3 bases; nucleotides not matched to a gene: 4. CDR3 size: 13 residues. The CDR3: CASTSDREETQYF. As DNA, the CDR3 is TGTGCCAGCACCTCGGACAGGGAAGAGACCCAGTACTTC.

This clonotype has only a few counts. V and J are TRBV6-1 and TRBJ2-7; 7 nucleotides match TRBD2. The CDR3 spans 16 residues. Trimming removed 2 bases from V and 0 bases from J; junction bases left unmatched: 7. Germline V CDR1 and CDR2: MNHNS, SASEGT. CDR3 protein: CASSESLAEISYEQYF. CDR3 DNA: TGTGCCAGCAGTGAATCCCTAGCGGAGATCTCCTACGAGCAGTACTTC.

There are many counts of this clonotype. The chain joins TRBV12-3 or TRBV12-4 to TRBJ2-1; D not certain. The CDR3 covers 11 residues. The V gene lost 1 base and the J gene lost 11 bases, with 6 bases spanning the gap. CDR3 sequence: CASSLGAKQFF. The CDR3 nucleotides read TGTGCCAGCAGTTTAGGGGCAAAGCAGTTCTTC.